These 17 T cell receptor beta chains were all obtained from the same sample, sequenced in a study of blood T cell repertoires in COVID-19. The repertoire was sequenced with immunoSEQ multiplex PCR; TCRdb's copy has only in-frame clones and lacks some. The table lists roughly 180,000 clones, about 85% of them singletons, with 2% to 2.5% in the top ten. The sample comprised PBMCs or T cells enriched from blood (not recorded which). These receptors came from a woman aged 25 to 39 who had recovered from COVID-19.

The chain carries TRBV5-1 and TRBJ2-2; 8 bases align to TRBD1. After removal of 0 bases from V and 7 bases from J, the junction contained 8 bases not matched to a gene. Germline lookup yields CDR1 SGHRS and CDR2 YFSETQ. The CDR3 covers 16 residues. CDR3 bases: TGCGCCAGCAGCTTGGGACAGGGGATTATTCTCGGGGAGCTGTTTTTT. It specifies CASSLGQGIILGELFF.

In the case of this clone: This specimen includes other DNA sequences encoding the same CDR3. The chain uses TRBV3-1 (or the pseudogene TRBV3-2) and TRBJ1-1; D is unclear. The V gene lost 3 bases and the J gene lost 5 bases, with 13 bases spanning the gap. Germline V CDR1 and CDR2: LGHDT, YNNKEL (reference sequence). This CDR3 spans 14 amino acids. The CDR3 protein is CASSQDLGSTEAFF. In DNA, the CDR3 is TGTGCCAGCAGCCAGGACTTGGGGTCAACTGAAGCTTTCTTT.

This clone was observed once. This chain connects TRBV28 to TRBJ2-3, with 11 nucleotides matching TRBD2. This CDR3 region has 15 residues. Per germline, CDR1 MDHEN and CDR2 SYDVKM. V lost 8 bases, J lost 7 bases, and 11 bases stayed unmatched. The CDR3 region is CASGSGGAGVHTQYF. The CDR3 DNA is TGTGCCAGCGGTAGCGGGGGGGCCGGGGTGCATACGCAGTATTTT. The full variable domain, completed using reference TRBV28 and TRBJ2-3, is DVKVTQSSRYLVKRTGEKVFLECVQDMDHENMFWYRQDPGLGLRLIYFSYDVKMKEKGDIPEGYSVSREKKERFSLILESASTNQTSMYLCASGSGGAGVHTQYFGPGTRLTVL.

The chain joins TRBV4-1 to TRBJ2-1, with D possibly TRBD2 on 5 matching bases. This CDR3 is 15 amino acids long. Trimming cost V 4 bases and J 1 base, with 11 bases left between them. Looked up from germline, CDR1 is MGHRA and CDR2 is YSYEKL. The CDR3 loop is CASSPLAESYNEQFF. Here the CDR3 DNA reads TGCGCCAGCAGCCCGCTAGCCGAGTCCTACAATGAGCAGTTCTTC.

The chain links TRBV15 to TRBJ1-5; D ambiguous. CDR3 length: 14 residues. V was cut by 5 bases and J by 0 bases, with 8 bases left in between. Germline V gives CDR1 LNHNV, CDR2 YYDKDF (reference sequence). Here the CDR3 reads CATSSPYSNQPQHF. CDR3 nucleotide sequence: TGTGCCACCAGCTCCCCCTATAGCAATCAGCCCCAGCATTTT.

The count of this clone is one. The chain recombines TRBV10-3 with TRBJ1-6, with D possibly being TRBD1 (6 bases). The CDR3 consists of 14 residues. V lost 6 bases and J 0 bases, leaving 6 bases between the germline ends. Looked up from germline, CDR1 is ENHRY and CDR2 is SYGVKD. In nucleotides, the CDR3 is TGTGCCATCAGGGACAGCTCCTATAATTCACCCCTCCACTTT. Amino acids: CAIRDSSYNSPLHF.

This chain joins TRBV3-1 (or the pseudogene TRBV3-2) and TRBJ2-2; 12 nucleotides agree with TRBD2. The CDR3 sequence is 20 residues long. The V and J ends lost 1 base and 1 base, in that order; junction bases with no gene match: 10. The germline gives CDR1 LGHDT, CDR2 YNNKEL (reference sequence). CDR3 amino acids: CASSQVGLAGGPGNTGELFF. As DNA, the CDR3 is TGTGCCAGCAGCCAAGTTGGCCTAGCGGGGGGGCCCGGGAACACCGGGGAGCTGTTTTTT.

The DNA for the CDR3 is TGTGCCAGCAGTATCGGAACAGGGGCCTCCTACGAGCAGTACTTC. This encodes CASSIGTGASYEQYF. The J gene is TRBJ2-7, the V gene TRBV27; 7 bases line up with TRBD1. In germline, CDR1 is MNHEY, CDR2 SMNVEV (reference sequence). Trimming took 5 bases from V and 0 from J; bases not matched to a gene: 7. The CDR3 length is 15 residues.

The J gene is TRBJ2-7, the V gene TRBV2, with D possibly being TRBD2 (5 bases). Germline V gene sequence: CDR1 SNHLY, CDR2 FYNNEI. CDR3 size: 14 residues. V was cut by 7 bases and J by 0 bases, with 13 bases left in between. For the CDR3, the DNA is TGTGCCAGCAATCAGGAGGCGTCCTCCTACGAGCAGTACTTC. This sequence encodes CASNQEASSYEQYF. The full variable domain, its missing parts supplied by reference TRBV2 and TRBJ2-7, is EPEVTQTPSHQVTQMGQEVILRCVPISNHLYFYWYRQILGQKVEFLVSFYNNEISEKSEIFDDQFSVERPDGSNFTLKIRSTKLEDSAMYFCASNQEASSYEQYFGPGTRLTVT.

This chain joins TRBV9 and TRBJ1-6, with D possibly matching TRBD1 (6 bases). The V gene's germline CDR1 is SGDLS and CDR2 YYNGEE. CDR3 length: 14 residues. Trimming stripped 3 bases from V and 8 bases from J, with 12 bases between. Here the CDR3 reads CASSARDIDSPLHF. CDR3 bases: TGTGCCAGCAGCGCCCGGGACATAGATTCACCCCTCCACTTT.

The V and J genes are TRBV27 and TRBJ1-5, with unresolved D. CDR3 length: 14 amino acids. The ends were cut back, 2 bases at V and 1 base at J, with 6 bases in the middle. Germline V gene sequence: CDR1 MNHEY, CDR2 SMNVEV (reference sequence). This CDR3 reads CASSLRESNQPQHF. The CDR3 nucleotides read TGTGCCAGCAGTTTACGGGAGAGCAATCAGCCCCAGCATTTT.

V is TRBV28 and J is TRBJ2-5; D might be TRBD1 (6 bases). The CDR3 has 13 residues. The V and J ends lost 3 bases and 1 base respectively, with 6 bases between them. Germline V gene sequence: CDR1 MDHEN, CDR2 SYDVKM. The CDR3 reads CASSLDSQETQYF. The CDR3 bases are TGTGCCAGCAGTTTGGACAGCCAAGAGACCCAGTACTTC.

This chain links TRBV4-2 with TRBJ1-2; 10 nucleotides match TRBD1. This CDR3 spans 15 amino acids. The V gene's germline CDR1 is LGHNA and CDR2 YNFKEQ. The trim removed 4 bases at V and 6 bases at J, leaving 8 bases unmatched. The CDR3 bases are TGTGCCAGCAGCCGGGACAGGGGATGGAACGATGGCTACACCTTC. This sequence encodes CASSRDRGWNDGYTF.

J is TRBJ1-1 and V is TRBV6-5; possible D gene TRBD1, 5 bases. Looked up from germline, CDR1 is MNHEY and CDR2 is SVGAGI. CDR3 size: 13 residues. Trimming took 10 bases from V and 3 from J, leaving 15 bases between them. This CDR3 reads CATHTGRHTEAFF. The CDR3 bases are TGTGCCACCCATACAGGCCGACACACTGAAGCTTTCTTT.

The CDR3 DNA is TGTGCCAGCTCACCACCGTCCGTCTATGGCTACACCTTC. It codes for CASSPPSVYGYTF. The rearrangement links TRBV18 to TRBJ1-2; unclear D gene. The V end lost 0 bases, the J end lost 4 bases, and 6 bases lay between the germline ends. The CDR3 is 13 amino acids. Germline CDR1 and CDR2: KGHSH and LQKENI.

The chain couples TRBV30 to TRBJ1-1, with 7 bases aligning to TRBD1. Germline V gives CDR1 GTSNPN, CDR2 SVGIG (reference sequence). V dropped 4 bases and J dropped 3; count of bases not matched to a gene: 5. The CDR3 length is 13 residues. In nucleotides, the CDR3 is TGTGCCTGGACCAAGGGGGCGGACACTGAAGCTTTCTTT. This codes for CAWTKGADTEAFF.

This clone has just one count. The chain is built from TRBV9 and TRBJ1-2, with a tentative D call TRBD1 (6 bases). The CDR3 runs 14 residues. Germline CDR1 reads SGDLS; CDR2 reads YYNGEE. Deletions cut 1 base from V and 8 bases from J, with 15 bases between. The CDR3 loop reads CASSVNNRASGYTF. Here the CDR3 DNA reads TGTGCCAGCAGCGTAAACAACAGGGCGTCAGGCTACACCTTC.